A selection of T cell receptor beta chains follows, all from one sample in a study of cytomegalovirus exposure and HLA in healthy donors. The data were produced by immunoSEQ multiplex PCR, yet TCRdb's version contains in-frame clones alone and is incomplete. This table has some 200,000 clones, 81% appearing once. The sequenced material came from PBMCs. The receptors here all came from a man over 45 in good health and CMV-seronegative. CDR3s include the opening cysteine and the closing phenylalanine or tryptophan. The order of the fields is D gene, clone size, J gene, CDR3 length, V gene, CDR3 DNA, CDR3 protein. The D gene is left open where the match is weak. Size tells how often a clone was seen (once, few, many) or the class of an expanded clone, and some rows leave it out.

d_call: TRBD1
clone_size: -
j_call: TRBJ1-2
cdr3_length: 17
v_call: TRBV9
cdr3_nt: TGTGCCAGCAGCCCGTCCCGGGACAGGTCCCTGGGCTATGGCTACACCTTC
cdr3_aa: CASSPSRDRSLGYGYTF

d_call: TRBD1
clone_size: once
j_call: TRBJ2-5
cdr3_length: 15
v_call: TRBV5-1
cdr3_nt: TGCGCCAGCAGCTTGCTGGGACAGAGGGAAGAGACCCAGTACTTC
cdr3_aa: CASSLLGQREETQYF

d_call: -
clone_size: -
j_call: TRBJ1-5
cdr3_length: 12
v_call: TRBV29-1
cdr3_nt: TGCAGCGTGGGCGGGGAGGGTCAGCCCCAGCATTTT
cdr3_aa: CSVGGEGQPQHF

d_call: -
clone_size: -
j_call: TRBJ1-6
cdr3_length: 15
v_call: TRBV2
cdr3_nt: TGTGCCAGCAGCGCCAGGGTGTGGGTTAATTCACCCCTCCACTTT
cdr3_aa: CASSARVWVNSPLHF

d_call: -
clone_size: -
j_call: TRBJ1-1
cdr3_length: 13
v_call: TRBV5-1
cdr3_nt: TGCGCCAGCAGCTTTGGGGGGGGGACTGAAGCTTTCTTT
cdr3_aa: CASSFGGGTEAFF

d_call: TRBD2
clone_size: -
j_call: TRBJ2-1
cdr3_length: 14
v_call: TRBV6-1
cdr3_nt: TGTGCCAGCAACCCGCGGGGGAGTCGAAATGAGCAGTTCTTC
cdr3_aa: CASNPRGSRNEQFF

d_call: TRBD1
clone_size: -
j_call: TRBJ1-2
cdr3_length: 18
v_call: TRBV2
cdr3_nt: TGTGCCAGCACCCCACGAGGGCAGGGGGGAGCTGCTAACTATGGCTACACCTTC
cdr3_aa: CASTPRGQGGAANYGYTF

d_call: TRBD1
clone_size: -
j_call: TRBJ2-3
cdr3_length: 17
v_call: TRBV15
cdr3_nt: TGTGCCACCAGCAGAGGGCTGGGACAGGGGGCTCGAGATACGCAGTATTTT
cdr3_aa: CATSRGLGQGARDTQYF

d_call: -
clone_size: -
j_call: TRBJ2-3
cdr3_length: 16
v_call: TRBV19
cdr3_nt: TGTGCCAGTAGTATAGGCGGGACGGGCGGGCCAGATACGCAGTATTTT
cdr3_aa: CASSIGGTGGPDTQYF

d_call: -
clone_size: once
j_call: TRBJ2-2
cdr3_length: 14
v_call: TRBV5-6
cdr3_nt: TGTGCCAGCAGCCTGGGGAGTAACACCGGGGAGCTGTTTTTT
cdr3_aa: CASSLGSNTGELFF

d_call: -
clone_size: -
j_call: TRBJ1-5
cdr3_length: 15
v_call: TRBV28
cdr3_nt: TGTGCCAGCAGTTTGGGCCCAATCCGGAATCAGCCCCAGCATTTT
cdr3_aa: CASSLGPIRNQPQHF

d_call: TRBD2
clone_size: -
j_call: TRBJ2-4
cdr3_length: 20
v_call: TRBV19
cdr3_nt: TGTGCCAGTAGTTCCTGGACTAGCGGGGGGGGTCAACTAGCCAAAAACATTCAGTACTTC
cdr3_aa: CASSSWTSGGGQLAKNIQYF

d_call: TRBD1
clone_size: -
j_call: TRBJ2-7
cdr3_length: 18
v_call: TRBV6-1
cdr3_nt: TGTGCCAGCAGTGAAGCGCAAGGGGGCTTATCGATGGGCTACGAGCAGTACTTC
cdr3_aa: CASSEAQGGLSMGYEQYF

d_call: -
clone_size: -
j_call: TRBJ2-1
cdr3_length: 15
v_call: TRBV11-2
cdr3_nt: TGTGCCAGCAGCTTTGGACTGCCCGGGGACAATGAGCAGTTCTTC
cdr3_aa: CASSFGLPGDNEQFF

d_call: TRBD1
clone_size: -
j_call: TRBJ1-4
cdr3_length: 15
v_call: TRBV19
cdr3_nt: TGTGCCAGTAGTCGCCGGACAGGGACTAATGAAAAACTGTTTTTT
cdr3_aa: CASSRRTGTNEKLFF

d_call: -
clone_size: -
j_call: TRBJ2-7
cdr3_length: 15
v_call: TRBV5-1
cdr3_nt: TGCGCCAGTTCATCACAGGGATCCCTCTCCTACGAGCAGTACTTC
cdr3_aa: CASSSQGSLSYEQYF

d_call: -
clone_size: -
j_call: TRBJ2-1
cdr3_length: 16
v_call: TRBV7-9
cdr3_nt: TGTGCCAGCAGCGCGCTTCGCAGGGGGGTTTACAATGAGCAGTTCTTC
cdr3_aa: CASSALRRGVYNEQFF

d_call: -
clone_size: -
j_call: TRBJ2-7
cdr3_length: 11
v_call: TRBV29-1
cdr3_nt: TGCAGCGTTGAAGTACGAGGGGAGCAGTACTTC
cdr3_aa: CSVEVRGEQYF

d_call: -
clone_size: -
j_call: TRBJ1-4
cdr3_length: 14
v_call: TRBV13
cdr3_nt: TGTGCCAGCAGCTTAGGGGCTACTAATGAAAAACTGTTTTTT
cdr3_aa: CASSLGATNEKLFF

d_call: -
clone_size: -
j_call: TRBJ1-3
cdr3_length: 16
v_call: TRBV28
cdr3_nt: TGTGCCAGCAGTTTATCGATGGGGGGGTCTGGAAACACCATATATTTT
cdr3_aa: CASSLSMGGSGNTIYF

d_call: TRBD1
clone_size: -
j_call: TRBJ2-1
cdr3_length: 15
v_call: TRBV5-1
cdr3_nt: TGCGCCAGCAGCTTGACAGGGGAGCCCTACAATGAGCAGTTCTTC
cdr3_aa: CASSLTGEPYNEQFF

d_call: -
clone_size: -
j_call: TRBJ1-5
cdr3_length: 14
v_call: TRBV7-9
cdr3_nt: TGTGCCAGCAGCACGGACATAGGCAATCAGCCCCAGCATTTT
cdr3_aa: CASSTDIGNQPQHF

d_call: -
clone_size: once
j_call: TRBJ1-5
cdr3_length: 14
v_call: TRBV7-9
cdr3_nt: TGTGCCAGCAGCGCAGATTTTAGCAATCAGCCCCAGCATTTT
cdr3_aa: CASSADFSNQPQHF

d_call: -
clone_size: few
j_call: TRBJ2-1
cdr3_length: 15
v_call: TRBV4-3
cdr3_nt: TGCGCCAGCAGCCAAGACAGGGTTTCCTACAATGAGCAGTTCTTC
cdr3_aa: CASSQDRVSYNEQFF

d_call: TRBD1
clone_size: -
j_call: TRBJ1-2
cdr3_length: 14
v_call: TRBV2
cdr3_nt: TGTGCCAGCAGCCGAACAGGGGGGAGAGATGGCTACACCTTC
cdr3_aa: CASSRTGGRDGYTF

d_call: TRBD1
clone_size: -
j_call: TRBJ2-5
cdr3_length: 14
v_call: TRBV7-8
cdr3_nt: TGTGCCAGCAGCTTAGGGGACAGGGGAGCTACCCAGTACTTC
cdr3_aa: CASSLGDRGATQYF

d_call: -
clone_size: -
j_call: TRBJ1-4
cdr3_length: 16
v_call: TRBV7-2
cdr3_nt: TGTGCCAGCAGCCACCCCGGGGCGGGGCATGATGAAAAACTGTTTTTT
cdr3_aa: CASSHPGAGHDEKLFF

d_call: TRBD1
clone_size: -
j_call: TRBJ1-2
cdr3_length: 14
v_call: TRBV30
cdr3_nt: TGTGCCTGGAGTGGGGGACAGGGCCACTATGGCTACACCTTC
cdr3_aa: CAWSGGQGHYGYTF

d_call: TRBD1
clone_size: -
j_call: TRBJ2-1
cdr3_length: 16
v_call: TRBV18
cdr3_nt: TGTGCCAGCTCACCATTTGGGACAGGGGCGGGTAATGAGCAGTTCTTC
cdr3_aa: CASSPFGTGAGNEQFF

d_call: TRBD2
clone_size: -
j_call: TRBJ2-2
cdr3_length: 18
v_call: TRBV7-9
cdr3_nt: TGTGCCAGCAGCTCGACGGGTCCCAGCGGGGGTCCCCCCGGGGAGCTGTTTTTT
cdr3_aa: CASSSTGPSGGPPGELFF

d_call: TRBD1
clone_size: -
j_call: TRBJ2-5
cdr3_length: 16
v_call: TRBV25-1
cdr3_nt: TGTGCCAGCAGTGAGGAGACAGGGCCCATGATGGAGACCCAGTACTTC
cdr3_aa: CASSEETGPMMETQYF

d_call: -
clone_size: few
j_call: TRBJ2-4
cdr3_length: 13
v_call: TRBV30
cdr3_nt: TGTGCCTGGAGCGGGGACACCAAAAACATTCAGTACTTC
cdr3_aa: CAWSGDTKNIQYF

d_call: TRBD2
clone_size: -
j_call: TRBJ2-2
cdr3_length: 18
v_call: TRBV19
cdr3_nt: TGTGCCAGTACCCCGGGACTAGCGGGGGGCCGTTCCACCGGGGAGCTGTTTTTT
cdr3_aa: CASTPGLAGGRSTGELFF

d_call: -
clone_size: few
j_call: TRBJ2-6
cdr3_length: 14
v_call: TRBV7-3
cdr3_nt: TGTGCCAGCAGCACCTACGTTGGGGCCAACGTCCTGACTTTC
cdr3_aa: CASSTYVGANVLTF

d_call: -
clone_size: -
j_call: TRBJ2-3
cdr3_length: 13
v_call: TRBV5-4
cdr3_nt: TGTGCCAGCAGCTCGGACTTACGAGATACGCAGTATTTT
cdr3_aa: CASSSDLRDTQYF

d_call: -
clone_size: -
j_call: TRBJ2-5
cdr3_length: 16
v_call: TRBV5-1
cdr3_nt: TGCGCCAGCAGCTTGGATGGGGGGACGGTACAAGAGACCCAGTACTTC
cdr3_aa: CASSLDGGTVQETQYF

d_call: -
clone_size: -
j_call: TRBJ2-7
cdr3_length: 14
v_call: TRBV27
cdr3_nt: TGTGCCAGCAGTTTAGGGGCTGGGGCCTACGAGCAGTACTTC
cdr3_aa: CASSLGAGAYEQYF

d_call: -
clone_size: -
j_call: TRBJ1-1
cdr3_length: 14
v_call: TRBV15
cdr3_nt: TGTGCCACCAGCGGACAAACAGGGAACACTGAAGCTTTCTTT
cdr3_aa: CATSGQTGNTEAFF

d_call: -
clone_size: -
j_call: TRBJ1-4
cdr3_length: 15
v_call: TRBV30
cdr3_nt: TGTGCCTGGAGGAGGGCGGCAGCTTCTAATGAAAAACTGTTTTTT
cdr3_aa: CAWRRAAASNEKLFF

d_call: TRBD2
clone_size: -
j_call: TRBJ2-3
cdr3_length: 16
v_call: TRBV6-6
cdr3_nt: TGTGCCAGCAGCCGCGGCGGGGCGGGAGGGTGGGATACGCAGTATTTT
cdr3_aa: CASSRGGAGGWDTQYF

d_call: -
clone_size: once
j_call: TRBJ1-1
cdr3_length: 12
v_call: TRBV7-9
cdr3_nt: TGTTCCAGCAGCTTAGCCGGAGGGTTGACTTTCTTT
cdr3_aa: CSSSLAGGLTFF

d_call: TRBD1
clone_size: -
j_call: TRBJ2-6
cdr3_length: 16
v_call: TRBV7-9
cdr3_nt: TGTGCCAGCAGCACGGACAGGTGGGGTGGGGCCAACGTCCTGACTTTC
cdr3_aa: CASSTDRWGGANVLTF

d_call: -
clone_size: once
j_call: TRBJ1-3
cdr3_length: 16
v_call: TRBV10-3
cdr3_nt: TGTGCCACCGCCAAGGGGGAGAGATATGTTGGAAACACCATATATTTT
cdr3_aa: CATAKGERYVGNTIYF

d_call: -
clone_size: many
j_call: TRBJ1-4
cdr3_length: 15
v_call: TRBV4-3
cdr3_nt: TGCGCCAGCAGCCGATACAGCGGCTCTAATGAAAAACTGTTTTTT
cdr3_aa: CASSRYSGSNEKLFF

d_call: TRBD1
clone_size: -
j_call: TRBJ1-2
cdr3_length: 14
v_call: TRBV5-1
cdr3_nt: TGCGCCAGCAGTATGACAGGGCCCGAGTATGGCTACACCTTC
cdr3_aa: CASSMTGPEYGYTF

d_call: TRBD1
clone_size: -
j_call: TRBJ1-3
cdr3_length: 16
v_call: TRBV9
cdr3_nt: TGTGCCAGCAGCACAGGGGACAACTTCTCTGGAAACACCATATATTTT
cdr3_aa: CASSTGDNFSGNTIYF

d_call: TRBD1
clone_size: -
j_call: TRBJ1-2
cdr3_length: 17
v_call: TRBV5-6
cdr3_nt: TGTGCCAGCAGCCGAAGGGGGACAGGGATTGGGTACTCTGGCTACACCTTC
cdr3_aa: CASSRRGTGIGYSGYTF

d_call: -
clone_size: once
j_call: TRBJ1-2
cdr3_length: 13
v_call: TRBV11-2
cdr3_nt: TGTGCCAGCAGCCCCAGGGCCTTGGCTGGCTACACCTTC
cdr3_aa: CASSPRALAGYTF

d_call: TRBD1
clone_size: -
j_call: TRBJ2-2
cdr3_length: 19
v_call: TRBV19
cdr3_nt: TGTGCCAGTAGTATGGGGCGGGGACAGGGCTGGCCAAACACCGGGGAGCTGTTTTTT
cdr3_aa: CASSMGRGQGWPNTGELFF

d_call: TRBD2
clone_size: -
j_call: TRBJ2-1
cdr3_length: 16
v_call: TRBV5-1
cdr3_nt: TGCGCCAGCAGCTCCTACCGGGGGGGCCTCAACAATGAGCAGTTCTTC
cdr3_aa: CASSSYRGGLNNEQFF

d_call: -
clone_size: -
j_call: TRBJ2-3
cdr3_length: 17
v_call: TRBV5-1
cdr3_nt: TGCGCCAGCAGCCCCACAGGCGGTAGCACACTGGGAGATACGCAGTATTTT
cdr3_aa: CASSPTGGSTLGDTQYF

d_call: -
clone_size: -
j_call: TRBJ1-1
cdr3_length: 13
v_call: TRBV7-2
cdr3_nt: TGTGCCAGCAGCTTAGTTCCCTTGGGCATGGCTTTCTTT
cdr3_aa: CASSLVPLGMAFF

d_call: -
clone_size: once
j_call: TRBJ1-2
cdr3_length: 14
v_call: TRBV19
cdr3_nt: TGTGCCAGTAGTACGATAGGAGGGGCGGAAGGCTACACCTTC
cdr3_aa: CASSTIGGAEGYTF

d_call: TRBD2
clone_size: -
j_call: TRBJ2-1
cdr3_length: 15
v_call: TRBV11-3
cdr3_nt: TGTGCCAGCAGCTTAGCCGGGCGGGGGGGCAATGAGCAGTTCTTC
cdr3_aa: CASSLAGRGGNEQFF

d_call: TRBD1
clone_size: -
j_call: TRBJ2-1
cdr3_length: 15
v_call: TRBV2
cdr3_nt: TGTGCCAGCAGACCGGGACAGGGGACCTACAATGAGCAGTTCTTC
cdr3_aa: CASRPGQGTYNEQFF